The 15 T cell receptor beta chains below all came from one sample that was sequenced in a study of beta chain features in type 1 diabetes. Expressed TCRB transcripts were sequenced because the isolated RNA had all been reverse transcribed beforehand. Repertoires were generated with immunoSEQ multiplex PCR, while TCRdb's copy carries only in-frame clones and drops some. The data contain under 400,000 clones, 11% to 15% of them seen just once; the ten biggest clones take up 6.7%. Material for sequencing was central memory CD4+ T cells from blood. All receptors derive from a man aged 25-45 years in good health.

The chain has TRBV19 and TRBJ2-4, with 11 bases that match TRBD1. The CDR3 is made up of 16 amino acids. Germline loops: CDR1 LNHDA, CDR2 SQIVND (reference sequence). The junction had 7 bases not matched to a gene; V was cut back by 4 bases and J by 5 bases. For the CDR3, the DNA is TGTGCCAGTAGTAGAGGACAGGGGGCGACCGAAAACATTCAGTACTTC. Translated: CASSRGQGATENIQYF. Full variable domain (outside the CDR3, taken from reference TRBV19 and TRBJ2-4): DGGITQSPKYLFRKEGQNVTLSCEQNLNHDAMYWYRQDPGQGLRLIYYSQIVNDFQKGDIAEGYSVSREKKESFPLTVTSAQKNPTAFYLCASSRGQGATENIQYFGAGTRLSVL.

The table lists this clone with a few counts. The rearrangement links TRBV7-2 to TRBJ2-4; D unresolved. The germline V gene encodes CDR1 SGHTA and CDR2 FQGNSA. With 2 bases removed from V and 3 bases from J, the gap between germline ends came to 8 bases. The CDR3 is made up of 14 amino acids. CDR3 amino acids: CASSLSNGKNIQYF. The CDR3 DNA reads TGTGCCAGCAGCTTATCCAACGGCAAAAACATTCAGTACTTC.

This clone was detected a few times. The chain has TRBV5-6 and TRBJ1-3; D call uncertain. V lost 1 base, J lost 0 bases, and 2 bases lay in between. CDR3 length: 13 amino acids. From germline, CDR1 is SGHDT and CDR2 YYEEEE. The CDR3 DNA reads TGTGCCAGCAGCTTGAGCTCTGGAAACACCATATATTTT. Protein sequence: CASSLSSGNTIYF.

This clone was seen a few times. The chain combines TRBV29-1 with TRBJ2-2; no firm D call. The V gene's germline CDR1 is SQVTM and CDR2 ANQGSEA. The length of the CDR3 is 12 residues. V lost 7 bases, J lost 8 bases, and 14 bases lay in between. CDR3: CSARLRTGELFF. The CDR3, as DNA: TGCAGCGCCAGACTTCGTACGGGGGAGCTGTTTTTT.

In this sample, this clone turned up many times. The gene calls are TRBV28 and TRBJ2-3; 8 nucleotides align to TRBD2. Germline V gene lookup returns CDR1 MDHEN and CDR2 SYDVKM. This CDR3 spans 16 amino acids. J lost 2 bases, V lost 2 bases, and 6 bases had no gene match. DNA for the CDR3: TGTGCCAGCAGTTTAGCTAGCGGGCCCCCCACAGATACGCAGTATTTT. Translating gives CASSLASGPPTDTQYF. Filled out from reference TRBV28 and TRBJ2-3, the complete variable domain reads DVKVTQSSRYLVKRTGEKVFLECVQDMDHENMFWYRQDPGLGLRLIYFSYDVKMKEKGDIPEGYSVSREKKERFSLILESASTNQTSMYLCASSLASGPPTDTQYFGPGTRLTVL.

There are a few counts of this clone. V gene TRBV7-5 combines with J gene TRBJ2-5; TRBD1 is the table's D call, not checked against the DNA. TRBV7-5 is a listed pseudogene. The CDR3 totals 11 residues. The CDR3 sequence is CASSPGPSQYF. The CDR3 DNA is TGTGCCAGCAGCCCAGGTCCCTCCCAGTACTTC.

DNA of the CDR3: TGCGCCAGCAGCCAAGGGACTACCCAAGAGACCCAGTACTTC. Protein: CASSQGTTQETQYF. The J gene is TRBJ2-5, the V gene TRBV4-3; D perhaps matches TRBD2 (6 bases). CDR3 length: 14 amino acids. The V gene lost 1 base and the J gene lost 1 base, with 7 bases spanning the gap. Germline loops: CDR1 LGHNA, CDR2 YSLEER.

This chain joins TRBV6-5 and TRBJ1-2; D unclear. Germline CDR1 is MNHEY and CDR2 is SVGAGI. V was trimmed by 5 bases and J by 6 bases, leaving 10 bases between them. The length of the CDR3 is 12 residues. The CDR3 bases are TGTGCCAGCAGTAGGGCCGACGATGGCTACACCTTC. The encoded protein is CASSRADDGYTF.

The rearrangement joins TRBV7-2 to TRBJ2-5; 9 bases align to TRBD2. From germline, CDR1 is SGHTA and CDR2 FQGNSA. The J segment lost 5 bases and the V segment lost 1 base, leaving 5 bases of the junction unmatched. The CDR3 loop spans 15 amino acids. The CDR3 DNA reads TGTGCCAGCAGCTTAGATGGCGGGGGGGCGGAGACCCAGTACTTC. Translated, it gives CASSLDGGGAETQYF.

The V gene is TRBV7-9, the J gene TRBJ2-1, with no clear D. Germline-derived CDR1 and CDR2 are SEHNR and FQNEAQ (reference sequence). This CDR3 comprises 15 residues. Trimming removed 4 bases at V and 3 bases at J, with 13 bases between. CDR3 sequence: CASSYRTENYNEQFF. In DNA form, the CDR3 reads TGTGCCAGCAGCTACCGGACCGAAAACTACAATGAGCAGTTCTTC.

This clone has just a few counts. This chain links TRBV15 with TRBJ1-5; 7 nucleotides line up with TRBD1. Looked up from germline, CDR1 is LNHNV and CDR2 is YYDKDF (reference sequence). The V segment lost 1 base and the J segment 3 bases; nucleotides outside the gene matches: 6. The CDR3 is made up of 16 amino acids. The CDR3 region has the DNA TGTGCCACCAGCAGAGGAGGGGGACAGTTCAATCAGCCCCAGCATTTT. Protein: CATSRGGGQFNQPQHF.

The table lists this clone with a few counts. For the CDR3, the DNA is TGTGCCATCAGTGAGGGGTCTCAAGGGGCCAAAAACATTCAGTACTTC. Residues: CAISEGSQGAKNIQYF. V and J are TRBV10-3 and TRBJ2-4; D not resolved. Germline CDR1 reads ENHRY; CDR2 reads SYGVKD. This CDR3 region has 16 residues. Between the trimmed V and J ends, which lost 2 bases and 1 base, there was a span of 12 bases.

This clone has only a few counts. The DNA of the CDR3 is TGTGCCAGCAGCTTGTGGACAGGGCACTACGAGACCCAGTACTTC. Protein sequence: CASSLWTGHYETQYF. The rearrangement uses TRBV5-4 and TRBJ2-5; 8 bases are a match to TRBD1. This CDR3 is 15 amino acids long. The ends lost 1 base at V and 5 bases at J; junction bases unmatched: 7. CDR1 SGHNT and CDR2 YYREEE come from the germline V gene (reference sequence).

The chain employs TRBV1 and TRBJ1-3. TRBV1 is classified as a pseudogene. The CDR3 totals 19 residues. The CDR3 nucleotides are TGCACCAGCAGCCCCCAAACATCCAGCACACTGAACTCTGGAAACACCATATATTTT. It translates to CTSSPQTSSTLNSGNTIYF.

This clone showed up many times. The chain employs TRBV10-3 and TRBJ2-1, with D possibly being TRBD2 (6 bases). This CDR3 contains 16 residues. Trimming stripped 4 bases from V and 1 base from J, with 14 bases between. The germline CDR1 and CDR2 sequences are ENHRY and SYGVKD. CDR3 sequence (DNA): TGTGCCATCAGTGGCGCGGGACGGGGTTCCTACAATGAGCAGTTCTTC. As protein: CAISGAGRGSYNEQFF.